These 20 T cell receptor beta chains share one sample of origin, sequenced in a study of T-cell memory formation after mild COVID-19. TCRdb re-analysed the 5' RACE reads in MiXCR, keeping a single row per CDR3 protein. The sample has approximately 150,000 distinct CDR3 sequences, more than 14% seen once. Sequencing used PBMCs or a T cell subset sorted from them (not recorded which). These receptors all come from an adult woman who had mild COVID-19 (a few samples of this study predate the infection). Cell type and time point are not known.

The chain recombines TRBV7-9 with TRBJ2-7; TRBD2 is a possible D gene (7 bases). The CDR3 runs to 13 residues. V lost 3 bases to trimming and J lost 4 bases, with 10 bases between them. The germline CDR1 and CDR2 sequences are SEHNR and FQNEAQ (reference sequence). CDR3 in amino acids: CASSFGGLYEQYF. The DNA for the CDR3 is TGTGCCAGCAGCTTCGGGGGGCTATACGAGCAGTACTTC.

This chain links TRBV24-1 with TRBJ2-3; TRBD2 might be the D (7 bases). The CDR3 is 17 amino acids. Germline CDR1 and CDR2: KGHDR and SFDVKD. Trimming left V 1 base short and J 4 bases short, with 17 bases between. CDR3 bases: TGTGCCACCAGTGATTTTTTCGGCCAGGGGAGGGCAGATACGCAGTATTTT. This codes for CATSDFFGQGRADTQYF.

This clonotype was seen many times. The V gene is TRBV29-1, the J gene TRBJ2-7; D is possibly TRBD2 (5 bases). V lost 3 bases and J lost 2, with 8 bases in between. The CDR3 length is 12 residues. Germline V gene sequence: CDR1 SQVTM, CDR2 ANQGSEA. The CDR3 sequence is CSVDDGAYEQYF. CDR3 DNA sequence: TGCAGCGTTGATGACGGGGCCTACGAGCAGTACTTC.

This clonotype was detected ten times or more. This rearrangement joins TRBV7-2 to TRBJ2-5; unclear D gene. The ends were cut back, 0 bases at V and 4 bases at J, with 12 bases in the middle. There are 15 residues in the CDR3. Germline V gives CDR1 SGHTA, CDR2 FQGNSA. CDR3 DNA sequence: TGTGCCAGCAGCTTAGCGTCATTTGATTCAGAGACCCAGTACTTC. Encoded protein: CASSLASFDSETQYF. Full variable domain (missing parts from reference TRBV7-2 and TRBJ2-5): GAGVSQSPSNKVTEKGKDVELRCDPISGHTALYWYRQSLGQGLEFLIYFQGNSAPDKSGLPSDRFSAERTGGSVSTLTIQRTQQEDSAVYLCASSLASFDSETQYFGPGTRLLVL.

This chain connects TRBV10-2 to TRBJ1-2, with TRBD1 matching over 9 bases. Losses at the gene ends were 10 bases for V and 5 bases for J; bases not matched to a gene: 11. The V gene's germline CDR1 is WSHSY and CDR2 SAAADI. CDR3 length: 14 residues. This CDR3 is CATYSDRGFYGYTF. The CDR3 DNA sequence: TGCGCCACTTATTCGGACAGGGGCTTTTATGGCTACACCTTC.

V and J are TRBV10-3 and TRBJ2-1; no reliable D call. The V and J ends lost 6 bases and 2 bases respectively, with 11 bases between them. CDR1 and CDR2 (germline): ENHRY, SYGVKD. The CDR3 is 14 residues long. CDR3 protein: CAISNRTAYNEQFF. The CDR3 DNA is TGTGCCATCAGCAATAGGACGGCCTACAATGAGCAGTTCTTC.

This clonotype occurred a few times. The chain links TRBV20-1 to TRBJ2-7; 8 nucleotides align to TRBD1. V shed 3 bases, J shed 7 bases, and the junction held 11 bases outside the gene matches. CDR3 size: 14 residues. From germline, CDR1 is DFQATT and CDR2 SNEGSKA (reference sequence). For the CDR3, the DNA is TGCAGTGCTAGGTCAGACAGGGGCGGGCTGGAGCAGTACTTC. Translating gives CSARSDRGGLEQYF.

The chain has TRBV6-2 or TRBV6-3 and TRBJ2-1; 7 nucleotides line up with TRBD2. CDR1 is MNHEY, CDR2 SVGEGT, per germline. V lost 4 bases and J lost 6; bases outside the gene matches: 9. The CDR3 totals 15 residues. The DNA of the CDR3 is TGTGCCAGCAGTTTATTAAGCGGGGTGGGCAATGAGCAGTTCTTC. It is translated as CASSLLSGVGNEQFF.

CDR3 region: CASSLGIGGEQYF. CDR3 sequence (DNA): TGTGCCAGCAGTTTGGGGATAGGCGGGGAGCAGTACTTC. This rearrangement joins TRBV12-3 or TRBV12-4 to TRBJ2-7, with a weak D call TRBD2 (5 bases). Between the trimmed V and J ends, which lost 3 bases and 7 bases, there was a span of 13 bases. The CDR3 consists of 13 residues.

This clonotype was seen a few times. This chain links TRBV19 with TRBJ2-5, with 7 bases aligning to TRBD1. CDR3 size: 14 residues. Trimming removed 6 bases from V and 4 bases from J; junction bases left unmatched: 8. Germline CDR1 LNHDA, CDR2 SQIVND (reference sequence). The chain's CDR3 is CASRTNTGVETQYF. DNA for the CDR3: TGTGCCAGTAGGACGAATACAGGGGTAGAGACCCAGTACTTC. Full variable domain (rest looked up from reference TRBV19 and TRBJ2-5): DGGITQSPKYLFRKEGQNVTLSCEQNLNHDAMYWYRQDPGQGLRLIYYSQIVNDFQKGDIAEGYSVSREKKESFPLTVTSAQKNPTAFYLCASRTNTGVETQYFGPGTRLLVL.

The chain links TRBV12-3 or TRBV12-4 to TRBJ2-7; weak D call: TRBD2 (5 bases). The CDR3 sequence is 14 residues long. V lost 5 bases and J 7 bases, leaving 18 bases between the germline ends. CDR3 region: CASSPPDGVKEQYF. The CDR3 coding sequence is TGTGCCAGCAGTCCACCGGACGGGGTTAAAGAGCAGTACTTC.

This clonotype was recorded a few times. CDR3 protein: CASSQATSLETQYF. CDR3 coding DNA: TGCGCCAGCAGCCAAGCGACTAGTTTGGAGACCCAGTACTTC. The chain employs TRBV4-1 and TRBJ2-5; a weak D match, TRBD2 (6 bases). The CDR3 loop spans 14 amino acids. The V gene lost 1 base and the J gene lost 5 bases, with 11 bases spanning the gap. Germline V gives CDR1 MGHRA, CDR2 YSYEKL.

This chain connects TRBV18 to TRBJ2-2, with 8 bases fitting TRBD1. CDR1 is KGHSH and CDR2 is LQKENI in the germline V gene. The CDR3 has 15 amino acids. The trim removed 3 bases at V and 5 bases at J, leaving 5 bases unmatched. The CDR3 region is CASSPTGATTGELFF. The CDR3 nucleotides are TGTGCCAGCTCACCGACAGGGGCTACTACCGGGGAGCTGTTTTTT.

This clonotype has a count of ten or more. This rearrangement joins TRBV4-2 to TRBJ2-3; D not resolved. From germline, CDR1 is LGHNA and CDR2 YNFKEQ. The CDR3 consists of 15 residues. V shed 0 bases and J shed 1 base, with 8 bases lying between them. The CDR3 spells CASSQDLRGTDTQYF. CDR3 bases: TGTGCCAGCAGCCAAGATTTACGAGGCACAGATACGCAGTATTTT.

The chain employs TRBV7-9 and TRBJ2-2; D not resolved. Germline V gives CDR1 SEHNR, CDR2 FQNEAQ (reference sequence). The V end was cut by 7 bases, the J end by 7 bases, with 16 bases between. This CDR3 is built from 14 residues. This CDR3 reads CASTTPSEVGELFF. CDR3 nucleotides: TGTGCCAGCACCACGCCCAGCGAGGTCGGGGAGCTGTTTTTT.

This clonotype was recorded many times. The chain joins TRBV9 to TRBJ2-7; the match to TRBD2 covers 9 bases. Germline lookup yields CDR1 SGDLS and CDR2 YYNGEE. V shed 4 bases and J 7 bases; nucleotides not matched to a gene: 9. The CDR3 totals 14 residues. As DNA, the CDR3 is TGTGCCAGCAGCCTACAGGGGCTAGCGGGGGAGCAGTACTTC. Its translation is CASSLQGLAGEQYF. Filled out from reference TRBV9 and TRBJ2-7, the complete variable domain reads DSGVTQTPKHLITATGQRVTLRCSPRSGDLSVYWYQQSLDQGLQFLIQYYNGEERAKGNILERFSAQQFPDLHSELNLSSLELGDSALYFCASSLQGLAGEQYFGPGTRLTVT.

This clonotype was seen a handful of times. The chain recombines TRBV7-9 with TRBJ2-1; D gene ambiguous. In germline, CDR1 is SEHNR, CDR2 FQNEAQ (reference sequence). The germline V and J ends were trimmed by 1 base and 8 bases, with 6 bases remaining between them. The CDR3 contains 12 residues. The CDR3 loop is CASSLGVYEQFF. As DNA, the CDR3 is TGTGCCAGCAGCTTAGGGGTGTATGAGCAGTTCTTC.

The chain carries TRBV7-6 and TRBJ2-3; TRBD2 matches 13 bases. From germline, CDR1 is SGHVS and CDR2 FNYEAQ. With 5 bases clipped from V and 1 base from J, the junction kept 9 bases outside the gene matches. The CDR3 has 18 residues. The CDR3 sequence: CASSLTGTSGIRTDTQYF. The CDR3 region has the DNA TGTGCCAGCAGCCTGACCGGGACTAGCGGGATCCGCACAGATACGCAGTATTTT.

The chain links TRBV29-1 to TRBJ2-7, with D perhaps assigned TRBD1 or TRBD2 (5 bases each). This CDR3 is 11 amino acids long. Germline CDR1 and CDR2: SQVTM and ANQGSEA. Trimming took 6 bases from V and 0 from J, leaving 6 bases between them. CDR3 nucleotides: TGCAGCGTCGGGACCTCCTACGAGCAGTACTTC. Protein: CSVGTSYEQYF.

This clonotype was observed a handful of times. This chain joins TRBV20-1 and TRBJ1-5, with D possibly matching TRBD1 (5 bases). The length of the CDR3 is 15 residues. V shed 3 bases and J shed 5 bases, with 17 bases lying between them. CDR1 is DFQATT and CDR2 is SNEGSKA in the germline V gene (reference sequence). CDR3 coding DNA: TGCAGTGCTAGTGTTTCGACAGACACCTATCAGCCCCAGCATTTT. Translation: CSASVSTDTYQPQHF.